The rows below give T cell receptor beta chains drawn from one sample of a study of sequential checkpoint blockade in melanoma. The data were produced by immunoSEQ multiplex PCR, yet TCRdb's version contains in-frame clones alone and is incomplete. The sample lists about 12,000 clones; less than 80% were seen once. This material consisted of CD8+ T cells sorted from blood (inferred from file names), taken from a patient given nivolumab and ipilimumab in sequence. The receptors originated from a human donor with melanoma. Each CDR3 is given with its conserved first and last residue. The order of the fields is clone size, J gene, D gene, V gene, CDR3 DNA, CDR3 protein. A D gene is named only where the DNA matches it firmly. Clone size is not always given. Where it is, it says once, few, many or a class for expanded clones.

>-|TRBJ1-1|TRBD1|TRBV19
TGTGCCAGTAGTAAGCTCCCGGGACAGGGGGCTAAAGGGACTGAAGCTTTCTTT
CASSKLPGQGAKGTEAFF
>-|TRBJ2-1|TRBD2|TRBV10-3
TGTGCCATCAAAGGGCGGGAGATGAATGAGCAGTTCTTC
CAIKGREMNEQFF
>-|TRBJ2-7|TRBD1|TRBV27
TGTGCCAGCAGTTTTCGGGACAGAAGATACGAGCAGTACTTC
CASSFRDRRYEQYF
>-|TRBJ2-5|TRBD2|TRBV10-2
TGCGCCAGCAGTGAGTCCAGACTAGCGGAAGAGACCCAGTACTTC
CASSESRLAEETQYF
>-|TRBJ1-2|-|TRBV4-2
TGTGCCAGCAGCCAAGTCTGGGGCAGAAGCTCTACTAACTATGGCTACACCTTC
CASSQVWGRSSTNYGYTF
>once|TRBJ2-1|TRBD2|TRBV4-2
TGTGCCAGCAGCCAAGAGGGCTTTAAGGGCGGGAGGGACAATGAGCAGTTCTTC
CASSQEGFKGGRDNEQFF
>-|TRBJ2-1|-|TRBV7-9
TGTGCCAGCAGCTTAGCGCAAGACAACTACAATGAGCAGTTCTTC
CASSLAQDNYNEQFF
>-|TRBJ2-7|TRBD1|TRBV4-2
TGTGCCAGCAGCTTCCCGGGACAGGCCTACGAGCAGTACTTC
CASSFPGQAYEQYF
>medium-sized|TRBJ2-1|-|TRBV14
TGTGCCAGCAGCCCACAGTGGCCCTACAATGAGCAGTTCTTC
CASSPQWPYNEQFF
>-|TRBJ1-1|-|TRBV4-1
TGCGCCAGCAGCCCCCAGGGCCACTTGAACACTGAAGCTTTCTTT
CASSPQGHLNTEAFF
>-|TRBJ2-1|-|TRBV27
TGTGCCAGCAGTTTTAGTGGGCCGGGGATAGAGCAGTTCTTC
CASSFSGPGIEQFF
>-|TRBJ1-5|TRBD1|TRBV10-3
TGTGCCATCAGCACTACAGGGGGCGCGAATCAGCCCCAGCATTTT
CAISTTGGANQPQHF
>-|TRBJ2-3|-|TRBV6-1
TGTGCCAGCAACAGAGATACGCAGTATTTT
CASNRDTQYF
>-|TRBJ1-1|-|TRBV13
TGTGCCAGCAGCTTAACGGGAGGGGTGGCTGAAGCTTTCTTT
CASSLTGGVAEAFF
>once|TRBJ2-7|-|TRBV19
TGTGCCAGCACCGGCGGCTACGAGCAGTACTTC
CASTGGYEQYF
>medium-sized|TRBJ2-7|TRBD2|TRBV7-8
TGTGCCAGCAGCTCTACTAGCGGGAGCTCCTACGAGCAGTACTTC
CASSSTSGSSYEQYF
>-|TRBJ2-7|-|TRBV4-1
TGCGCCAGCAGCCAAACCCAGGGGTACGAGCAGTACTTC
CASSQTQGYEQYF
>-|TRBJ2-1|-|TRBV15
TGTGCCACCAGCAGAGATCGGGGCAATGAGCAGTTCTTC
CATSRDRGNEQFF
>few|TRBJ2-1|TRBD2|TRBV10-3
TGTGCCATCAGTGAACTAGCGGGTCCTGAGCAGTTCTTC
CAISELAGPEQFF
>-|TRBJ2-7|-|TRBV5-6
TGTGCCAGCAGCTTGGGGGATAGCGTATACGAGCAGTACTTC
CASSLGDSVYEQYF
>-|TRBJ1-1|-|TRBV27
TGTGCCAGCAGTTTTGCAGGGAACACTGAAGCTTTCTTT
CASSFAGNTEAFF
>few|TRBJ2-2|-|TRBV2
TGTGCCAGCGTTGAACAGGGCGCCAAACCCCGGGGAGCTGTTTTT
CASVEQGAKPRGAVF
>-|TRBJ2-3|TRBD2|TRBV2
TGTGCCAGCAGTTCCGACCTAGCGGGGGAGAGCACAGATACGCAGTATTTT
CASSSDLAGESTDTQYF
>-|TRBJ1-2|TRBD1|TRBV6-1
TGTGCCAGCAGCGCCGACAGGGTATATCACTATGGCTACACCTTC
CASSADRVYHYGYTF
>once|TRBJ2-1|TRBD1|TRBV4-1
TGCGCCAGCAGCCCCCCGACAGGGGCGGACTACAATGAGCAGTTCTTC
CASSPPTGADYNEQFF
>-|TRBJ2-5|-|TRBV5-6
TGTGCCAGCAGCGGGCCAGGTAAACAAGAGACCCAGTACTTC
CASSGPGKQETQYF
>-|TRBJ2-7|-|TRBV9
TGTGCCAGCAGCATCTACCAGGGAACCGAGCAGTACTTC
CASSIYQGTEQYF
>once|TRBJ2-1|-|TRBV11-2
TGTGCCAGCAGCTTAGATTCCGGGAATGAGCAGTTCTTC
CASSLDSGNEQFF
>medium-sized|TRBJ1-1|TRBD1|TRBV7-6
TGTGCCAGCAGCTTAGTCCCTGGGGGGACAGGGGCCAGTGAAGCTTTCTTT
CASSLVPGGTGASEAFF